What follows are 11 T cell receptor beta chains derived from one specimen sequenced in a study of cytomegalovirus exposure and HLA in healthy donors. The study ran its PCR with 60 Vbeta and 13 Jbeta primers. TCRdb's table, derived via immunoSEQ multiplex PCR, lists solely in-frame clones and lacks some. This sample yields 150,000 to 200,000 clones, of which 70% to 90% are seen a single time; approximately 1.5% belongs to the top ten. The sample taken for sequencing was PBMCs. Receptors originate from a woman aged 18-35 years in good health and CMV-seronegative.

The chain has TRBV13 and TRBJ2-1; 8 nucleotides match TRBD2. Germline-derived CDR1 and CDR2 are PRHDT and FYEKMQ (reference sequence). J gave up 6 bases and V 3 bases, and 4 bases lay outside the gene matches. The CDR3 is 14 amino acids. CDR3 nucleotide sequence: TGTGCCAGCAGCTTGTTCCTAGCGGGCAATGAGCAGTTCTTC. Amino acids: CASSLFLAGNEQFF.

The chain recombines TRBV4-1 with TRBJ1-6; TRBD1 is a possible D gene (5 bases). Trimming left V 1 base short and J 11 bases short, with 9 bases between. Germline V CDR1 and CDR2: MGHRA, YSYEKL. This CDR3 is built from 13 residues. The CDR3 DNA sequence: TGCGCCAGCAGCCAAGGAACAGGAGCACCCCTCCACTTT. Translation: CASSQGTGAPLHF.

The V call is TRBV27, the J call TRBJ1-5, with D possibly TRBD1 on 5 matching bases. Germline V gives CDR1 MNHEY, CDR2 SMNVEV (reference sequence). Trimming pared 4 bases from V and 1 base from J, leaving 11 bases between. This CDR3 spans 15 amino acids. CDR3 sequence (DNA): TGTGCCAGCAGTTGGTCAGGGTCGAGCAATCAGCCCCAGCATTTT. Its protein is CASSWSGSSNQPQHF.

The chain is built from TRBV7-2 and TRBJ1-5, with TRBD1 identical over 7 bases. Germline CDR1 and CDR2: SGHTA and FQGNSA. The J segment lost 1 base and the V segment lost 3 bases, leaving 6 bases of the junction unmatched. This CDR3 has 16 residues. CDR3 nucleotide sequence: TGTGCCAGCAGCTTTCCCGAACAGGGGAGCAATCAGCCCCAGCATTTT. Protein: CASSFPEQGSNQPQHF.

The J gene is TRBJ1-2, the V gene TRBV29-1, with 10 bases aligning to TRBD1. CDR1 SQVTM and CDR2 ANQGSEA come from the germline V gene. The CDR3 is 13 amino acids. The ends lost 6 bases at V and 3 bases at J; junction bases unmatched: 4. The CDR3 sequence is CSVPTGGDYGYTF. CDR3 sequence (DNA): TGCAGCGTCCCGACAGGGGGCGACTATGGCTACACCTTC.

This clone was counted between two and nine times. The chain employs TRBV30 and TRBJ1-1; no reliable D call. V was clipped by 2 bases and J by 5 bases, with 9 bases between them. This CDR3 has 12 residues. Germline V gene data show CDR1 as GTSNPN and CDR2 as SVGIG (reference sequence). The DNA for the CDR3 is TGTGCCTGGAGTCGGCTCGGGACTGAAGCTTTCTTT. Protein sequence: CAWSRLGTEAFF.

Only one count was recorded for this clone. The chain links TRBV5-4 to TRBJ1-2, with D perhaps TRBD1 (6 bases). V gave up 4 bases and J gave up 8 bases, with 18 bases separating them. The CDR3 has 14 amino acids. CDR1 is SGHNT and CDR2 is YYREEE in the germline V gene (reference sequence). The CDR3 sequence is CASSQGGSGEGYTF. As DNA, the CDR3 is TGTGCCAGCAGCCAAGGGGGGAGCGGGGAAGGCTACACCTTC.

The rearrangement uses TRBV10-1 and TRBJ2-5, with a possible D match to TRBD2 (5 bases). The ends were cut back, 2 bases at V and 2 bases at J, with 9 bases in the middle. Per the germline V gene, CDR1 is WNHNN and CDR2 is SYGVQD (reference sequence). The length of the CDR3 is 14 residues. CDR3 nucleotides: TGCGCCAGCAGTGAGCGGAGAGGGCAAGAGACCCAGTACTTC. This encodes CASSERRGQETQYF.

The V call is TRBV5-1, the J call TRBJ1-1, with 8 bases that match TRBD1. Germline CDR1 is SGHRS and CDR2 is YFSETQ. The CDR3 totals 14 residues. Losses at the gene ends were 0 bases for V and 7 bases for J; bases not matched to a gene: 5. The CDR3 is CASSLEQGVNEAFF. CDR3 bases: TGCGCCAGCAGCTTGGAACAGGGGGTGAATGAAGCTTTCTTT.

This clone was seen a few times. The rearrangement links TRBV5-1 to TRBJ2-1; 7 nucleotides line up with TRBD2. Unmatched junction bases numbered 3, after V lost 8 bases and J lost 4 bases. Germline V gene sequence: CDR1 SGHRS, CDR2 YFSETQ. The CDR3 has 12 residues. CDR3 amino acids: CASGREYNEQFF. Written as DNA, the CDR3 is TGCGCCAGTGGGAGGGAGTACAATGAGCAGTTCTTC. The full variable domain, in which reference TRBV5-1 and TRBJ2-1 provide the parts outside the CDR3, is KAGVTQTPRYLIKTRGQQVTLSCSPISGHRSVSWYQQTPGQGLQFLFEYFSETQRNKGNFPGRFSGRQFSNSRSEMNVSTLELGDSALYLCASGREYNEQFFGPGTRLTVL.

In its sample, this clone was seen a few times. The CDR3 loop reads CASSFKNTEAFF. In DNA form, the CDR3 reads TGTGCCAGCAGTTTCAAAAACACTGAAGCTTTCTTT. The V gene is TRBV28, the J gene TRBJ1-1; no definite D call. Trimming removed 3 bases at V and 2 bases at J, with 4 bases between. Germline V gives CDR1 MDHEN, CDR2 SYDVKM. This CDR3 has 12 amino acids. Combining the CDR3 with reference TRBV28 and TRBJ1-1 gives the whole variable domain DVKVTQSSRYLVKRTGEKVFLECVQDMDHENMFWYRQDPGLGLRLIYFSYDVKMKEKGDIPEGYSVSREKKERFSLILESASTNQTSMYLCASSFKNTEAFFGQGTRLTVV.